This is a list of T cell receptor beta chains from one sample in a study of cytomegalovirus exposure and HLA in healthy donors. Assay used: immunoSEQ multiplex PCR; TCRdb lists only in-frame clones, some missing. The sample includes 150,000 to 200,000 clones, around 76% of them seen just once. The sample consisted of PBMCs. These receptors all stem from a girl aged 10-17 years in good health and CMV-seropositive. Each CDR3 is given with its conserved first and last residue. The D gene is left open where the match is weak. Clone size, where shown, is once, few, many, or a class for clones that have expanded.

clone size | J gene | V gene | D gene | CDR3 DNA | CDR3 protein
few | TRBJ2-1 | TRBV6-6 | - | TGTGCCAGCAGCCGACGGACTACCTACAATGAGCAGTTCTTC | CASSRRTTYNEQFF
- | TRBJ2-1 | TRBV9 | TRBD2 | TGTGCCAGCAGCGTTCGCGGGGGGGATAGCTCCTACAATGAGCAGTTCTTC | CASSVRGGDSSYNEQFF
- | TRBJ1-2 | TRBV9 | TRBD1 | TGTGCCAGCAGCGTAGGAGGGGGCGCGTCGGACTACACCTTC | CASSVGGGASDYTF
few | TRBJ2-2 | TRBV29-1 | TRBD2 | TGCAGCGTTGAAGTGGAACTAGCGGGGCCCGGGGAGCTGTTTTTT | CSVEVELAGPGELFF
- | TRBJ2-7 | TRBV19 | - | TGTGCCAGCGCTCGACTAGTGCCCTACGAGCAGTACTTC | CASARLVPYEQYF
- | TRBJ2-2 | TRBV4-1 | TRBD2 | TGCGCCAGCAGCGACCTACCCCTAGCGGGAGGAACCGGGGAGCTGTTTTTT | CASSDLPLAGGTGELFF
- | TRBJ2-5 | TRBV5-1 | - | TGCGCCAGCAGCCCTACGGTACAAGAGACCCAGTACTTC | CASSPTVQETQYF
- | TRBJ2-1 | TRBV5-1 | TRBD1 | TGCGCCAGCAGCACCTGGACAGGATCCTACAATGAGCAGTTCTTC | CASSTWTGSYNEQFF
- | TRBJ2-7 | TRBV7-2 | - | TGTGCCAGCAGCTTAGCCCTCTACGAGCAGTACTTC | CASSLALYEQYF
- | TRBJ2-7 | TRBV6-1 | - | TGTGCCAGCAGTGAAGGGACTTTTTTCCCCTACGAGCAGTACTTC | CASSEGTFFPYEQYF
- | TRBJ2-3 | TRBV29-1 | TRBD1 | TGCAGCACGAGGGGACAGGGCACAGATACGCAGTATTTT | CSTRGQGTDTQYF
once | TRBJ1-2 | TRBV5-4 | - | TGTGCCAGCAGCTTGGGGGGGGGTTACTATGGCTACACCTTC | CASSLGGGYYGYTF
- | TRBJ2-5 | TRBV28 | TRBD2 | TGTGCCAGCAGTGGGGGGACTAGCGGGGGGCGCGAGACCCAGTACTTC | CASSGGTSGGRETQYF
once | TRBJ2-7 | TRBV5-1 | - | TGCGCCCCAAAGAAGGGCAGGGAATGGGAGCAGTACTTC | CAPKKGREWEQYF
- | TRBJ2-1 | TRBV7-7 | TRBD1 | TGTGCTAGCAGCTTGCGCTTCGACAGGGCCAATGAGCAGTTCTTC | CASSLRFDRANEQFF
few | TRBJ2-7 | TRBV6-5 | TRBD1 | TGTGCCAGCAGTTCCACAGGGGTAGACGAGCAGTACTTC | CASSSTGVDEQYF
- | TRBJ2-1 | TRBV5-1 | TRBD2 | TGCGCCAGCAGCGCCGGGACTAGCGTTGTCGTCCCCAATGAGCAGTTCTTC | CASSAGTSVVVPNEQFF
- | TRBJ2-7 | TRBV27 | - | TGTGCCACCCAACGGACAGCCTCCTACGAGCAGTACTTC | CATQRTASYEQYF
- | TRBJ1-1 | TRBV11-3 | TRBD1 | TGTGCCAGCAGCCCCAGGGGGCGCGCGTACGGCACTGAAGCTTTCTTT | CASSPRGRAYGTEAFF
- | TRBJ1-5 | TRBV28 | TRBD1 | TGTGCCAGCAGCCAGGGGGCGTGGAATCAGCCCCAGCATTTT | CASSQGAWNQPQHF
- | TRBJ2-2 | TRBV5-1 | - | TGCGCCAGCAGCTTGGGGACAGTCAACACCGGGGAGCTGTTTTTT | CASSLGTVNTGELFF
- | TRBJ1-1 | TRBV5-1 | - | TGCGCCAGCAGCATCGGTGTGAACACTGAAGCTTTCTTT | CASSIGVNTEAFF
- | TRBJ1-1 | TRBV19 | - | TGTGCCAGTAGTATGAGATTCTCTGAAGCTTTCTTT | CASSMRFSEAFF
- | TRBJ2-5 | TRBV7-3 | TRBD2 | TGTGCCAGCAGCTCAACTAGCGGGAGAGCCGAGACCCAGTACTTC | CASSSTSGRAETQYF
once | TRBJ1-1 | TRBV19 | - | TGTGCCAGTAGTATCCATGTTAACACTGAAGCTTTCTTT | CASSIHVNTEAFF
few | TRBJ2-1 | TRBV7-9 | - | TGTGCCAGCAGCTTCGGCGGGATGCCCTACAATGAGCAGTTCTTC | CASSFGGMPYNEQFF
- | TRBJ2-7 | TRBV28 | - | TGTGCCAGCGGACAGTCCTACGAGCAGTACTTC | CASGQSYEQYF
once | TRBJ2-3 | TRBV7-2 | - | TGTGCCAGCAGTTCTTACACTCAACAGGCAGATACGCAGTATTTT | CASSSYTQQADTQYF
- | TRBJ1-1 | TRBV6-6 | TRBD1 | TGTGCCAGCAGTCCAAACAGGGGGCTGAACACTGAAGCTTTCTTT | CASSPNRGLNTEAFF
- | TRBJ1-3 | TRBV6-5 | - | TGTGCCAGCAGCCCCCTAAGGAGCTCTGGAAACACCATATATTTT | CASSPLRSSGNTIYF
- | TRBJ2-1 | TRBV9 | - | TGTGCCAGCAGCGTAGGTTCCCTGGGAGCCTACAATGAGCAGTTCTTC | CASSVGSLGAYNEQFF
- | TRBJ1-1 | TRBV30 | - | TGTGCCTGGAGTTCTGGACAAGGCATGAACACTGAAGCTTTCTTT | CAWSSGQGMNTEAFF
few | TRBJ2-2 | TRBV6-4 | TRBD2 | TGTGCCAGCAGTGAGGACGGGAGGGCCTCCGGGGAGCTGTTTTTT | CASSEDGRASGELFF
- | TRBJ2-7 | TRBV7-8 | - | TGTGCCAGCAGCCCCGGTGTGGGGGGGCTCTACGAGCAGTACTTC | CASSPGVGGLYEQYF
- | TRBJ2-7 | TRBV6-5 | - | TGTGCCAGCAGTCGTGACAGGTTGTACGAGCAGTACTTC | CASSRDRLYEQYF
- | TRBJ1-5 | TRBV28 | - | TGTGCCAGCAGTTTATCAGGCAGCTCTTCTAATCAGCCCCAGCATTTT | CASSLSGSSSNQPQHF
- | TRBJ2-7 | TRBV10-3 | TRBD1 | TGTGCCATCACCCAAACCGGGACAGGGGGCGACGAGCAGTACTTC | CAITQTGTGGDEQYF
- | TRBJ2-1 | TRBV2 | TRBD2 | TGTGCCAGCAGTGGCCTCTGGGCTAGCGGGGCACAATTAAATGAGCAGTTCTTC | CASSGLWASGAQLNEQFF
- | TRBJ2-4 | TRBV27 | TRBD2 | TGTGCCAGCAGTCCACGACTAGCGGGGCCACACATTCAGTACTTC | CASSPRLAGPHIQYF
- | TRBJ2-1 | TRBV4-2 | TRBD2 | TGTGCCAGCAGCCAAGATCGCACTAGCGGGAGTGTTGGTTTGAATGAGCAGTTCTTC | CASSQDRTSGSVGLNEQFF
- | TRBJ1-1 | TRBV9 | - | TGTGCCAGCAGCGTAGTATCTGGGAGGGGCACTGAAGCTTTCTTT | CASSVVSGRGTEAFF
- | TRBJ2-7 | TRBV5-4 | TRBD2 | TGTGCCAGCAAACTAGCGGGAGCCGGCGAGCAGTACTTC | CASKLAGAGEQYF
- | TRBJ1-4 | TRBV19 | - | TGTGCCAGTAGTAGAACAGGTGCAACTAATGAAAAACTGTTTTTT | CASSRTGATNEKLFF
- | TRBJ1-1 | TRBV19 | TRBD1 | TGTGCCAGTAGTATAGTACAGGGGACCGCGAAATTGGCTTTCTTT | CASSIVQGTAKLAFF
- | TRBJ2-1 | TRBV4-1 | TRBD2 | TGCGCCAGCAGCCACAAGATTAGCGGGAGGTCCCACAATGAGCAGTTCTTC | CASSHKISGRSHNEQFF
- | TRBJ1-5 | TRBV28 | - | TGTGCCAGCAGTTTCGGGGGGTCGGGCAATCAGCCCCAGCATTTT | CASSFGGSGNQPQHF
- | TRBJ1-1 | TRBV20-1 | TRBD1 | TGCAGTGCTAGCCGACAGGGAGCTTTCTTT | CSASRQGAFF
- | TRBJ1-1 | TRBV28 | TRBD1 | TGTGCCAGCAGTTCATCGACAGGGGCATACACTGAAGCTTTCTTT | CASSSSTGAYTEAFF
- | TRBJ2-2 | TRBV5-6 | - | TGTGCCAGCAGCTCCGTGCAGGGGAACACCGGGGAGCTGTTTTTT | CASSSVQGNTGELFF
- | TRBJ2-3 | TRBV4-3 | TRBD2 | TGCGCCAGCAGCCAGGACCCTAGCGGGGTTTACACAGATACGCAGTATTTT | CASSQDPSGVYTDTQYF
- | TRBJ2-7 | TRBV30 | - | TGTGCCTGGAGTGTAGGGTTGGGGAGGCAGTACTTC | CAWSVGLGRQYF
- | TRBJ2-7 | TRBV4-3 | - | TGCGCCAGCAGCCAAGACCCCCGCGGCTCCTACGAGCAGTACTTC | CASSQDPRGSYEQYF
- | TRBJ1-1 | TRBV11-3 | - | TGTGCCAGCAGCACCGGGGTGAACACTGAAGCTTTCTTT | CASSTGVNTEAFF
- | TRBJ2-3 | TRBV28 | - | TGTGCCAGCAGTCTCGACATGAATACGCAGTATTTT | CASSLDMNTQYF
- | TRBJ1-5 | TRBV6-1 | - | TGTGCCAGCAGCCGTCGGGTGCAGGGTCAGCCCCAGCATTTT | CASSRRVQGQPQHF
- | TRBJ2-1 | TRBV5-1 | TRBD2 | TGCGCCAGCAGCTTACTAGCGGGGGGATACAATGAGCAGTTCTTC | CASSLLAGGYNEQFF
- | TRBJ2-7 | TRBV10-3 | TRBD1 | TGTGCCATCAGTGAGTCGATAGCTGGGACAGCCCTAAACGAGCAGTACTTC | CAISESIAGTALNEQYF